The rows below give T cell receptor beta chains drawn from one sample of a study of CD8+ T cells in alopecia areata. Sequencing used immunoSEQ multiplex PCR; TCRdb keeps in-frame clones, though not all of them. This sample has 100,000 to 120,000 clones, with 56% found just once. Sequenced here: CD4+ T cells sorted from blood, sampled at week 24, from a patient treated with tofacitinib. These receptors were obtained from a human donor with alopecia areata. The CDR3 runs from the conserved cysteine through the conserved F or W. D genes are given only for firm matches. Clone size is stated in some rows and not others, as once, few, many or a class when expanded.

DNA | CDR3 | D | V | size | J
TGTGCCAGCAGCCAGGGCAGAAACACTGAAGCTTTCTTT | CASSQGRNTEAFF | - | TRBV6-4 | - | TRBJ1-1
- | CSVSRVASGSLGYF | - | TRBV29-1 | few | TRBJ2-4
TGCGCCAGCAGCCCCCGACCCGGGACACCAACCAACACTGAAGCTTTCTTT | CASSPRPGTPTNTEAFF | - | TRBV5-1 | - | TRBJ1-1
TGTGCCAGCAGCCCCCCAGGAGGACCTGAAGCTTTCTTT | CASSPPGGPEAFF | - | TRBV5-4 | - | TRBJ1-1
TGTGCCTGGAGTGTACAGGGGGACACTGAAGCTTTCTTT | CAWSVQGDTEAFF | TRBD1 | TRBV30 | - | TRBJ1-1
TGTGCCAGCAGTCCTTACGGACAGGTTAGCTCCTACGAGCAGTACTTC | CASSPYGQVSSYEQYF | TRBD1 | TRBV27 | few | TRBJ2-7
TGCGCCAGCAGCCAGGGTGACAGGGGTCCCTACAATGAGCAGTTCTTC | CASSQGDRGPYNEQFF | TRBD1 | TRBV4-3 | - | TRBJ2-1
TGTGCCAGCAGCCAAGATCAGGGACTAGCAGTAGCCAAAAACATTCAGTACTTC | CASSQDQGLAVAKNIQYF | TRBD2 | TRBV4-2 | - | TRBJ2-4
TGTGCCAGCAGTACTGTTCAGGGTACCCCTTACGAGCAGTACTTC | CASSTVQGTPYEQYF | - | TRBV6-5 | few | TRBJ2-7
TGTGCCTGGAGGCAGGCGGGCGGACTCTACGAGCAGTACTTC | CAWRQAGGLYEQYF | - | TRBV30 | few | TRBJ2-7
TGTGCCACGGCAGGGCAGTCCTACGAGCAGTACTTC | CATAGQSYEQYF | - | TRBV10-3 | few | TRBJ2-7
TGTGCCACCTCACCCCTCCACTTT | CATSPLHF | - | TRBV7-9 | - | TRBJ1-6
TGTGCCACCTGGATGGGCAGGGGCCGGGGTGACACTGAAGCTTTCTTT | CATWMGRGRGDTEAFF | - | TRBV11-2 | - | TRBJ1-1
TGTGCCAGCAGTCCTGCGGGGGCGGGGTCCTACAATGAGCAGTTCTTC | CASSPAGAGSYNEQFF | - | TRBV5-4 | - | TRBJ2-1
TGCGCCAGCAGCGCAGGGACAGGGGATGAAAAACTGTTTTTT | CASSAGTGDEKLFF | TRBD1 | TRBV5-1 | - | TRBJ1-4
TGTGCCAGCAAGGGTGGCAGGCTGGGCTATGGCTACACCTTC | CASKGGRLGYGYTF | - | TRBV2 | few | TRBJ1-2
TGTGCCAGCAGCCCAGGGACAGGGGTTCAGCCCCAGCATTTT | CASSPGTGVQPQHF | TRBD1 | TRBV7-8 | - | TRBJ1-5
TGTGCCAGTATCTTAAAACGGGGTGAAGCTTTCTTT | CASILKRGEAFF | - | TRBV19 | - | TRBJ1-1
TGTGCCAGCAGCCAACGGGGAGTTTACGAGCAGTACTTC | CASSQRGVYEQYF | - | TRBV7-2 | - | TRBJ2-7
TGTGCCAGCAGTAAGCGGGGCGGGAATGAGCAGTTCTTC | CASSKRGGNEQFF | TRBD2 | TRBV6-4 | few | TRBJ2-1
TGTGCCTGGAGTGTCGGACATAACACCGGGGAGCTGTTTTTT | CAWSVGHNTGELFF | - | TRBV30 | - | TRBJ2-2
TGTGCCAGCAGCCAAGTGGGAGGGGACAAACTGTTTTTT | CASSQVGGDKLFF | - | TRBV14 | - | TRBJ1-4
TGCGCCAGCAGCTCCGGGACACCCTTCTCCTACGAGCAGTACTTC | CASSSGTPFSYEQYF | - | TRBV5-1 | - | TRBJ2-7
TGTGCCAGCAGCCAAGGACGACTAGCGGGGGTACCCACAGATACGCAGTATTTT | CASSQGRLAGVPTDTQYF | TRBD2 | TRBV4-2 | - | TRBJ2-3
TGTGCCAGCAATGTAGCGGGGACAGAATATTCACCCCTCCACTTT | CASNVAGTEYSPLHF | TRBD1 | TRBV7-2 | - | TRBJ1-6
TGCAGCGTGGGGCGGGGCCCTGGGGCCAACGTCCTGACTTTC | CSVGRGPGANVLTF | - | TRBV29-1 | - | TRBJ2-6
TGTGCCATCAGTGAGTCCAGGGGGCAGAACTATGGCTACACCTTC | CAISESRGQNYGYTF | TRBD1 | TRBV10-3 | many | TRBJ1-2
TGCGCCAGCAGCCGTGGGATCTACCAAATCGCAACTAATGAAAAACTGTTTTTT | CASSRGIYQIATNEKLFF | - | TRBV5-1 | few | TRBJ1-4
TGTGCCAGCAGCTTGGCCTACGAGCAGTACTTC | CASSLAYEQYF | - | TRBV5-6 | - | TRBJ2-7
TGTGCCAGCAGCGTAGGCACAAACTATGGCTACACCTTC | CASSVGTNYGYTF | - | TRBV9 | few | TRBJ1-2
TGTGCCAGCAGCTTAGGGGCTGGCACAGATACGCAGTATTTT | CASSLGAGTDTQYF | - | TRBV7-2 | - | TRBJ2-3
TGTGCCACCAGACGTGTAGCGTCCGGGGAGACCCAGTACTTC | CATRRVASGETQYF | - | TRBV15 | once | TRBJ2-5
TGCAGCGTCCTAGGACAGAGCAACACCGACTACGAGCAGTACTTC | CSVLGQSNTDYEQYF | - | TRBV29-1 | - | TRBJ2-7
TGTGCCAGCAGCCTACGTAGCGGGGGCAACACCGGGGAGCTGTTTTTT | CASSLRSGGNTGELFF | TRBD2 | TRBV7-6 | - | TRBJ2-2
TGCGCCAGCAGCTTCGGGCAGGGAGGAGGCTACACCTTC | CASSFGQGGGYTF | - | TRBV5-1 | - | TRBJ1-2
TGCGCCAGCAGCCAAGAAGCCCAATCTCTTTCAAGCTCCTATAATTCACCCCTCCACTTT | CASSQEAQSLSSSYNSPLHF | - | TRBV4-3 | few | TRBJ1-6
TGTGCCAGCTCACCCGGGACAGGGGGGAACTATGGCTACACCTTC | CASSPGTGGNYGYTF | TRBD1 | TRBV18 | - | TRBJ1-2
TGTGCCTGGTCTCGACAGACCTATGGCTACACCTTC | CAWSRQTYGYTF | - | TRBV30 | - | TRBJ1-2
TGTGCCAGCAGCTCGGGACTAGCGTACACAGATACGCAGTATTTT | CASSSGLAYTDTQYF | TRBD2 | TRBV5-6 | - | TRBJ2-3
TGTGCCAGCAGTGGGACTAGCGGGGGGTCCCACAATGAGCAGTTCTTC | CASSGTSGGSHNEQFF | TRBD2 | TRBV2 | once | TRBJ2-1
TGTGCCAGCAGCGTATCGCCCCAGATCCAAGAGACCCAGTACTTC | CASSVSPQIQETQYF | - | TRBV9 | - | TRBJ2-5